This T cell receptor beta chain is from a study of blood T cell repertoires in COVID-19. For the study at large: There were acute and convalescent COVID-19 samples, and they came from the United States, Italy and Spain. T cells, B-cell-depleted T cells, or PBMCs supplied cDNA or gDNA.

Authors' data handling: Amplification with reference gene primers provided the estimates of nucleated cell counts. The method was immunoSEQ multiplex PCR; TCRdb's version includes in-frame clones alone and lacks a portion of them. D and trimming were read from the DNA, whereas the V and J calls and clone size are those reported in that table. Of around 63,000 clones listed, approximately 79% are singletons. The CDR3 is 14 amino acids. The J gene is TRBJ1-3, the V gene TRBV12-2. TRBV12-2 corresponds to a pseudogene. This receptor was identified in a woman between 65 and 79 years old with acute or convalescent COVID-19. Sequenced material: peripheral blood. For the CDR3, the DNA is TGTGCAAGCATAATGCGGGGTTCTGGAAACACCATATATTTT. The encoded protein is CASIMRGSGNTIYF.